The 14 T cell receptor beta chains reported below all come from one sample, sequenced in a study of CD8 T cells in ankylosing spondylitis. TCRdb passed the 5' RACE reads through MiXCR, listing each CDR3 protein once. The sample yields about 210,000 distinct CDR3 sequences, approximately 8% seen once. Source material: blood, either unsorted or a sorted T cell fraction (not recorded which). The receptors stem from a female donor with ankylosing spondylitis or in good health (not recorded which).

This chain links TRBV7-2 with TRBJ2-3; 7 bases fit TRBD2. The CDR3 spans 15 residues. In germline, CDR1 is SGHTA, CDR2 FQGNSA. V shed 2 bases, J shed 3 bases, and the junction held 5 bases outside the gene matches. CDR3 residues: CASSLTVGGTDTQYF. Written as DNA, the CDR3 is TGTGCCAGCAGCTTAACGGTGGGAGGGACAGATACGCAGTATTTT. The entire variable domain, with the rest obtained from reference TRBV7-2 and TRBJ2-3, is as follows: GAGVSQSPSNKVTEKGKDVELRCDPISGHTALYWYRQSLGQGLEFLIYFQGNSAPDKSGLPSDRFSAERTGGSVSTLTIQRTQQEDSAVYLCASSLTVGGTDTQYFGPGTRLTVL.

This clonotype was seen ten or more times. The genes are TRBV15 and TRBJ2-6; 7 bases align to TRBD2. From germline, CDR1 is LNHNV and CDR2 YYDKDF (reference sequence). Trimming at V came to 0 bases and at J to 2 bases, leaving 1 base not matched to a gene. This CDR3 has 16 amino acids. The CDR3 DNA follows: TGTGCCACCAGCAGAGAAACTAGCGCTGGGGCCAACGTCCTGACTTTC. It codes for CATSRETSAGANVLTF.

This clonotype has at least ten counts. The chain carries TRBV12-3 or TRBV12-4 and TRBJ2-3; maybe TRBD1 (6 bases). Trimming took off 3 bases at V and 5 bases at J, with 9 bases between the two ends. The CDR3 has 13 amino acids. This CDR3 is CASSLDSGDTQYF. For the CDR3, the DNA is TGTGCCAGCAGTTTGGACAGTGGAGATACGCAGTATTTT.

This clonotype appeared many times. This chain connects TRBV7-7 to TRBJ2-5, with D maybe TRBD1 (6 bases). There are 15 residues in the CDR3. Germline CDR1 is SSHAT and CDR2 is FNYEAQ (reference sequence). The V gene lost 5 bases and the J gene lost 5 bases, with 18 bases spanning the gap. The CDR3 spells CASSRGRGGIETQYF. The CDR3 region has the DNA TGTGCCAGCAGCAGGGGCAGGGGCGGAATCGAGACCCAGTACTTC.

The J gene is TRBJ1-1, the V gene TRBV29-1, with 10 bases identical to TRBD1. V was clipped by 4 bases and J by 7 bases; unmatched bases: 9. The CDR3 consists of 14 residues. Germline loops: CDR1 SQVTM, CDR2 ANQGSEA. The CDR3 sequence is CSVGTGTGAFEAFF. The DNA of the CDR3 is TGCAGCGTTGGTACCGGGACAGGGGCCTTTGAAGCTTTCTTT.

This clonotype has a count of ten or more. The chain links TRBV27 to TRBJ2-2, with 9 positions matching TRBD2. CDR1 is MNHEY and CDR2 is SMNVEV in the germline V gene (reference sequence). This CDR3 has 16 amino acids. V gave up 4 bases and J gave up 2 bases; unmatched junction bases: 5. The CDR3 protein is CASSWGSGSNTGELFF. The CDR3 DNA reads as TGTGCCAGCAGTTGGGGTAGCGGGAGTAACACCGGGGAGCTGTTTTTT.

Turning to this clonotype: One base away lies a much larger clone, so this may be a sequencing read error. V is TRBV6-1 and J is TRBJ2-3, with 11 positions matching TRBD2. Germline CDR1 reads MNHNS; CDR2 reads SASEGT. J lost 4 bases, V lost 8 bases, and 8 bases had no gene match. The CDR3 runs 15 residues. The CDR3 bases are TGTGCCAGCTGTCCTTATAGCGGGAGGGCAGATACGCAGTATTTT. This encodes CASCPYSGRADTQYF.

This clonotype was seen repeatedly, ten times or more. CDR3 sequence reads: CASSLGPGTGRYEQYF. The CDR3 DNA reads as TGTGCCAGCTCACTGGGGCCCGGGACAGGGAGGTACGAGCAGTACTTC. V gene TRBV18 combines with J gene TRBJ2-7; 9 positions match TRBD1. Trimming took 4 bases from V and 4 from J; bases not matched to a gene: 11. Germline CDR1 and CDR2: KGHSH and LQKENI. The CDR3 is made up of 16 amino acids.

This clonotype was picked up many times. The gene calls are TRBV3-1 and TRBJ2-7; TRBD2 is a possible D gene (6 bases). V was clipped by 4 bases and J by 3 bases, with 16 bases between them. CDR3 length: 15 residues. Germline lookup yields CDR1 LGHDT and CDR2 YNNKEL (reference sequence). In DNA, the CDR3 is TGTGCCAGCAGCCCGGGAGCCGCGCCCTACTACGAGCAGTACTTC. It encodes CASSPGAAPYYEQYF.

This clonotype occurred many times. The V gene is TRBV7-2, the J gene TRBJ2-7; D remains ambiguous. Trimming left V 1 base short and J 5 bases short, with 9 bases between. The CDR3 length is 13 residues. In germline, CDR1 is SGHTA, CDR2 FQGNSA. DNA for the CDR3: TGTGCCAGCAGCTTAGATTGGGGAAACGAGCAGTACTTC. This sequence encodes CASSLDWGNEQYF.

This clonotype has a handful of counts. J is TRBJ2-1 and V is TRBV4-3, with TRBD2 matching 8 bases. With 1 base clipped from V and 10 bases from J, the junction kept 12 bases outside the gene matches. This CDR3 is built from 16 residues. The germline V gene has CDR1 LGHNA and CDR2 YSLEER. CDR3 sequence: CASSQGITGRGREQFF. CDR3 sequence (DNA): TGCGCCAGCAGCCAAGGAATCACCGGGAGGGGACGCGAGCAGTTCTTC.

This clonotype has just a few counts. The J gene is TRBJ2-1, the V gene TRBV7-8; D gene unclear. Germline V CDR1 and CDR2: SGHVS, FQNEAQ. This CDR3 comprises 15 residues. V lost 4 bases and J 4 bases, leaving 14 bases between the germline ends. The CDR3 loop reads CASSSGPKVYNEQFF. CDR3 DNA: TGTGCCAGCAGCTCAGGACCGAAAGTGTACAATGAGCAGTTCTTC.

This clonotype was counted ten times or more. The chain is built from TRBV12-3 or TRBV12-4 and TRBJ2-1, with a tentative D call TRBD2 (7 bases). V dropped 6 bases and J dropped 9 bases, with 15 bases sitting between them. The CDR3 covers 13 residues. This CDR3 reads CASSLQGGGEQFF. As DNA, the CDR3 is TGTGCCAGCAGCCTTCAGGGAGGGGGTGAGCAGTTCTTC.

This clonotype appeared many times. The gene calls are TRBV11-2 and TRBJ2-2, with 11 positions matching TRBD2. Unmatched junction bases numbered 7, after V lost 6 bases and J lost 7 bases. CDR3 length: 15 amino acids. Germline CDR1 SGHAT, CDR2 FQNNGV. CDR3 DNA sequence: TGTGCCAGCAGGAGTAGCGGGAGGGCCGTCGGGGAGCTGTTTTTT. Translation: CASRSSGRAVGELFF.